This note documents a single T cell receptor beta chain sequence. The antigen remains undetermined. No immunosuppressive drugs were given to ulcerative colitis patients before diagnostic colonoscopy. Colonoscopy and blood draw happened at the same time. This specimen belongs to a study of pediatric ulcerative colitis. Study-wide findings and caveats: Two patients' blood samples yielded substantially fewer templates.

Libraries were prepared by immunoSEQ multiplex PCR; TCRdb keeps only in-frame clonotypes and omits some of them. The sample consists of about 36,000 clones, over 80% of them appearing once. The V gene's germline CDR1 is SGHAT and CDR2 FQNNGV. V was pared by 4 bases and J by 2 bases, with 8 bases between. The CDR3 has 13 amino acids. The clonotype originates from a girl aged 5 to 17 with moderate ulcerative colitis. The sample taken for sequencing was blood. This chain uses TRBV11-2 with TRBJ2-5, with TRBD1 as a possible D gene (6 bases). The CDR3, as DNA: TGTGCCAGCAGCTGGACAGCGCAAGAGACCCAGTACTTC. Its translation is CASSWTAQETQYF.